What follows are 10 T cell receptor beta chains derived from one specimen sequenced in a study of post-analysis software for immune sequencing data. Findings of the study overall: There were five TRBV segments more frequent in patients than controls, and TRBV5-6, TRBV5-1 and TRBV20-1 were among them.

Carried by the TCR beta cDNA libraries were unique molecular identifiers. One entry per CDR3 protein, called by TCRdb with MiXCR from the PCR reads. The sample consists of hundreds of thousands of distinct CDR3 sequences, approximately 60% of them appearing once. Antigen specificity for these receptors is unknown. The sequencing sample was made of blood. The receptors shown here come from a girl aged 2-9 years with multiple sclerosis.

V usage is TRBV10-2 and J usage is TRBJ2-3; TRBD2 aligns across 9 bases. The CDR3 extends over 17 amino acids. Losses at the gene ends were 4 bases for V and 0 bases for J; bases not matched to a gene: 8. Looked up from germline, CDR1 is WSHSY and CDR2 is SAAADI. In DNA, the CDR3 is TGCGCCAGCAGTGTCCCACCTAGCGGGGATAGCACAGATACGCAGTATTTT. This sequence encodes CASSVPPSGDSTDTQYF.

The chain couples TRBV2 to TRBJ2-5; D call uncertain. Trimming stripped 3 bases from V and 4 bases from J, with 9 bases between. The CDR3 runs to 13 residues. Germline CDR1 is SNHLY and CDR2 is FYNNEI. The CDR3 is CASSEELGETQYF. In DNA form, the CDR3 reads TGTGCCAGCAGTGAGGAGCTAGGAGAGACCCAGTACTTC.

This rearrangement joins TRBV2 to TRBJ2-6; 8 bases fit TRBD1. The V gene end was trimmed by 5 bases and the J gene end by 3 bases; junction bases not matched to a gene: 9. CDR3 length: 17 residues. Looked up from germline, CDR1 is SNHLY and CDR2 is FYNNEI. CDR3 sequence (DNA): TGTGCCAGCAGTCCTCCAGGGGGCGCAGATGGGGCCAACGTCCTGACTTTC. This translates into CASSPPGGADGANVLTF.

The chain has TRBV30 and TRBJ1-1; D unresolved. The CDR3 spans 13 residues. Trimming removed 0 bases at V and 3 bases at J, with 8 bases between. Germline CDR1 is GTSNPN and CDR2 is SVGIG (reference sequence). As DNA, the CDR3 is TGTGCCTGGAGTGTACACGGATACACTGAAGCTTTCTTT. Its translation is CAWSVHGYTEAFF.

V and J are TRBV3-1 and TRBJ2-5; D gene ambiguous. The end of the DNA fits TRBJ2-7 better, so the J call may be wrong. This CDR3 has 13 residues. Germline V gene lookup returns CDR1 LGHDT and CDR2 YNNKEL (reference sequence). CDR3 nucleotides: TGTGCCAGCAGCCAAGAACGTGGCTTCGAGCAGTACTTC. Amino acid sequence: CASSQERGFEQYF.

V is TRBV20-1 and J is TRBJ2-7, with TRBD1 matching over 8 bases. The germline CDR1 and CDR2 sequences are DFQATT and SNEGSKA (reference sequence). J was trimmed by 4 bases and V by 5 bases; bases with no gene match: 19. The CDR3 spans 17 residues. CDR3 bases: TGCAGTGCTGGCGACAGGGGCCAGCTCTCGGGAAGATACGAGCAGTACTTC. It encodes CSAGDRGQLSGRYEQYF.

This clonotype was counted many times. The chain links TRBV20-1 to TRBJ2-1; 14 positions match TRBD2. This CDR3 region has 18 residues. After removal of 6 bases from V and 0 bases from J, the junction contained 10 bases not matched to a gene. The germline gives CDR1 DFQATT, CDR2 SNEGSKA (reference sequence). CDR3 sequence reads: CSARRLAGGLSSYNEQFF. CDR3 in DNA: TGCAGTGCGAGACGACTAGCGGGAGGGCTGAGCTCCTACAATGAGCAGTTCTTC.

Only a few counts were recorded for this clonotype. The V gene is TRBV2, the J gene TRBJ2-1, with 11 bases fitting TRBD1. The germline CDR1 and CDR2 sequences are SNHLY and FYNNEI. The junction had 9 bases not matched to a gene; V was cut back by 8 bases and J by 9 bases. This CDR3 is 14 amino acids long. The CDR3 sequence: CASGPRTGGSEQFF. Here the CDR3 DNA reads TGTGCCAGCGGTCCCCGGACAGGGGGCAGTGAGCAGTTCTTC.

The chain carries TRBV5-1 and TRBJ1-2; D ambiguous. CDR1 and CDR2 from the germline V gene are SGHRS and YFSETQ. V was trimmed by 0 bases and J by 4 bases, leaving 16 bases between them. The CDR3 has 16 amino acids. CDR3 loop: CASSLVAATNLYGYTF. CDR3 nucleotides: TGCGCCAGCAGCTTGGTTGCCGCTACTAACCTCTATGGCTACACCTTC.

J is TRBJ2-7 and V is TRBV7-2; 10 nucleotides align to TRBD2. The CDR3 totals 14 residues. V gave up 6 bases and J gave up 6 bases; unmatched junction bases: 8. Per germline, CDR1 SGHTA and CDR2 FQGNSA. The CDR3 is CASRPGLAHSEQYF. The CDR3 region has the DNA TGTGCCAGCAGACCGGGACTAGCGCATAGCGAGCAGTACTTC.